The text below deals with one T cell receptor beta chain. Germline-derived CDR1 and CDR2 are SGHVS and FQNEAQ. With 3 bases removed from V and 1 base from J, the gap between germline ends came to 6 bases. The CDR3 extends over 14 amino acids. RNA transcripts gave rise to amplified TCR beta CDR3 regions. Researchers ran a first-round RT-PCR on the TCR CDR3 using the HTBI primer set. TCRdb called the multiplex PCR reads again in MiXCR, with one record for every CDR3 protein. This sample has a few hundred thousand distinct CDR3 sequences, with 15% found just once. The data derive from a study of T cells in Graves' hyperthyroidism and ophthalmopathy.

V gene TRBV7-8 combines with J gene TRBJ2-2; D is uncertain. The sequencing input was blood. The clonotype originates from a woman in her fifties or sixties with Graves' ophthalmopathy. The CDR3 coding sequence is TGTGCCAGCAGCTTTGGGTGGAACACCGGGGAGCTGTTTTTT. This encodes CASSFGWNTGELFF.